A single sample is the source of the 20 T cell receptor beta chains below, sequenced in a study of tumor T cells in aggressive B-cell lymphoma. Generated by immunoSEQ multiplex PCR, the TCRdb table keeps only in-frame clones and is missing some. The sample has hundreds of clones, 75% to 90% seen once. Sequencing was carried out using tumor tissue. These TCRs come from an adult with diffuse large B cell lymphoma.

The chain recombines TRBV30 with TRBJ1-2, with D possibly matching TRBD1 (5 bases). The CDR3 totals 13 residues. V was shortened by 0 bases and J by 7 bases, with 12 bases between the two germline ends. The V gene's germline CDR1 is GTSNPN and CDR2 SVGIG (reference sequence). CDR3 DNA sequence: TGTGCCTGGAGTGTATTCCAGGGCGGTGGCTACACCTTC. Amino acid sequence: CAWSVFQGGGYTF.

In DNA, the CDR3 is TGTGCCTGGACCCCCAACGGGGAGGTATACGAGCAGTACTTC. Its protein product is CAWTPNGEVYEQYF. This chain links TRBV30 with TRBJ2-7, with D possibly matching TRBD2 (6 bases). V lost 4 bases, J lost 4 bases, and 17 bases lay in between. This CDR3 spans 14 amino acids. Germline V CDR1 and CDR2: GTSNPN, SVGIG (reference sequence).

About this clone itself: A junction end diverges from the germline sequence, so it may reflect a read error. This chain links TRBV7-2 with TRBJ1-1; 8 bases align to TRBD1. Germline assignment: CDR1 SGHTA and CDR2 FQGNSA. The CDR3 is 13 amino acids. CDR3: CVSSSQGGAEAFF. CDR3 DNA sequence: TGTGTCAGCAGCTCACAGGGGGGCGCTGAAGCTTTCTTT. Variable domain in full (rest from reference TRBV7-2 and TRBJ1-1): GAGVSQSPSNKVTEKGKDVELRCDPISGHTALYWYRQSLGQGLEFLIYFQGNSAPDKSGLPSDRFSAERTGGSVSTLTIQRTQQEDSAVYLCVSSSQGGAEAFFGQGTRLTVV.

The chain links TRBV5-6 to TRBJ2-1; D is uncertain. Trimming removed 1 base at V and 0 bases at J, with 8 bases between. This CDR3 spans 15 amino acids. The germline gives CDR1 SGHDT, CDR2 YYEEEE. The CDR3 bases are TGTGCCAGCAGCTTGCTACTGAGCTCCTACAATGAGCAGTTCTTC. Its translation: CASSLLLSSYNEQFF.

The V gene is TRBV9, the J gene TRBJ2-1, with TRBD2 identical over 10 bases. CDR3 length: 17 amino acids. Trimming at V came to 3 bases and at J to 0 bases, leaving 6 bases not matched to a gene. The germline CDR1 and CDR2 sequences are SGDLS and YYNGEE. The CDR3 loop reads CASSEKRGGSSYNEQFF. The CDR3 DNA is TGTGCCAGCAGCGAAAAGCGGGGGGGCAGCTCCTACAATGAGCAGTTCTTC.

The chain uses TRBV15 and TRBJ1-2; TRBD1 aligns across 8 bases. J gave up 1 base and V 2 bases, and 3 bases lay outside the gene matches. Germline loops: CDR1 LNHNV, CDR2 YYDKDF (reference sequence). This CDR3 has 15 residues. This chain's CDR3 is CATSRWTGINYGYTF. The CDR3 DNA reads as TGTGCCACCAGCAGATGGACAGGGATTAACTATGGCTACACCTTC. The variable domain in full, with the rest retrieved from reference TRBV15 and TRBJ1-2, is DAMVIQNPRYQVTQFGKPVTLSCSQTLNHNVMYWYQQKSSQAPKLLFHYYDKDFNNEADTPDNFQSRRPNTSFCFLDIRSPGLGDTAMYLCATSRWTGINYGYTFGSGTRLTVV.

The CDR3 DNA reads TGTGCCAGCAGTCTCCAGGAGGGAGATACGCAGTATTTT. This sequence encodes CASSLQEGDTQYF. The rearrangement uses TRBV7-3 and TRBJ2-3; the D gene is possibly TRBD2 (6 bases). The CDR3 has 13 amino acids. With 6 bases removed from V and 5 bases from J, the gap between germline ends came to 12 bases. The germline V gene encodes CDR1 SGHTA and CDR2 FQGTGA.

The V and J genes are TRBV4-1 and TRBJ2-7, with unresolved D. Looked up from germline, CDR1 is MGHRA and CDR2 is YSYEKL. This CDR3 has 13 amino acids. V shed 2 bases and J shed 3 bases, with 8 bases lying between them. The CDR3 coding sequence is TGCGCCAGCAGCCAAAATCCGGGCTACGAGCAGTACTTC. Its protein product is CASSQNPGYEQYF.

This chain connects TRBV5-6 to TRBJ1-2; D remains unclear. Trimming pared 0 bases from V and 4 bases from J, leaving 16 bases between. The germline CDR1 and CDR2 sequences are SGHDT and YYEEEE. The CDR3 length is 16 residues. The chain's CDR3 is CASSLEPGVSSYGYTF. The CDR3 DNA sequence: TGTGCCAGCAGCTTGGAACCCGGGGTCTCTAGCTATGGCTACACCTTC. Looking up the rest from reference TRBV5-6 and TRBJ1-2 gives the full variable domain: DAGVTQSPTHLIKTRGQQVTLRCSPKSGHDTVSWYQQALGQGPQFIFQYYEEEERQRGNFPDRFSGHQFPNYSSELNVNALLLGDSALYLCASSLEPGVSSYGYTFGSGTRLTVV.

The CDR3 sequence is CASSLGAAYEQYF. The CDR3 DNA is TGTGCCAGCAGCTTGGGGGCAGCCTACGAGCAGTACTTC. The rearrangement uses TRBV5-6 and TRBJ2-7; D is undetermined. V gave up 0 bases and J gave up 2 bases, with 6 bases separating them. Germline loops: CDR1 SGHDT, CDR2 YYEEEE. This CDR3 contains 13 residues.

V gene TRBV18 combines with J gene TRBJ2-5, with a weak D call TRBD1 (6 bases). Deletions cut 2 bases from V and 2 bases from J, with 12 bases between. There are 15 residues in the CDR3. CDR1 KGHSH and CDR2 LQKENI come from the germline V gene. CDR3 nucleotides: TGTGCCAGCTCACCAGCCGGACAGCTTCAAGAGACCCAGTACTTC. It encodes CASSPAGQLQETQYF.

This rearrangement joins TRBV28 to TRBJ2-7; D possibly corresponds to TRBD1 (6 bases). With 5 bases removed from V and 3 bases from J, the gap between germline ends came to 14 bases. Looked up from germline, CDR1 is MDHEN and CDR2 is SYDVKM. This CDR3 spans 14 amino acids. CDR3 sequence (DNA): TGTGCCAGCAGTCCCAGGACAGCTTACTACGAGCAGTACTTC. It is translated as CASSPRTAYYEQYF.

The V gene is TRBV5-1, the J gene TRBJ1-1; TRBD1 agrees at 7 bases. Germline loops: CDR1 SGHRS, CDR2 YFSETQ. This CDR3 is built from 14 residues. After removal of 2 bases from V and 6 bases from J, the junction contained 7 bases not matched to a gene. In DNA form, the CDR3 reads TGCGCCAGCAGCTTCGCAGGGGGAACGGCTGAAGCTTTCTTT. Translating gives CASSFAGGTAEAFF.

The V and J genes are TRBV28 and TRBJ2-5; 11 bases line up with TRBD1. There are 15 residues in the CDR3. CDR1 MDHEN and CDR2 SYDVKM come from the germline V gene. J was trimmed by 6 bases and V by 5 bases; bases with no gene match: 8. CDR3 DNA: TGTGCCAGCAGTACTCGGGACAGGGGGTTAAAGACCCAGTACTTC. Its translation: CASSTRDRGLKTQYF.

The chain couples TRBV6-4 to TRBJ2-2; no firm D call. The CDR3 length is 14 residues. The germline V and J ends were trimmed by 2 bases and 4 bases, with 8 bases remaining between them. Germline CDR1 reads MRHNA; CDR2 reads SNTAGT. Here the CDR3 DNA reads TGTGCCAGCAGTGACCGTCTTTCCACCGGGGAGCTGTTTTTT. It encodes CASSDRLSTGELFF.

This clone was picked up one time. The CDR3 reads CASCLRRGTEAFF. The CDR3 coding sequence is TGTGCCAGCTGTCTAAGGCGAGGGACTGAAGCTTTCTTT. The chain couples TRBV27 to TRBJ1-1; D is uncertain. The germline CDR1 and CDR2 sequences are MNHEY and SMNVEV (reference sequence). The CDR3 extends over 13 amino acids. V shed 8 bases and J shed 5 bases, with 15 bases lying between them.

V and J are TRBV7-3 and TRBJ2-1; 7 bases line up with TRBD1. CDR1 is SGHTA, CDR2 FQGTGA, per germline. Losses at the gene ends were 1 base for V and 6 bases for J; bases not matched to a gene: 6. This CDR3 region has 15 residues. The CDR3 DNA sequence: TGTGCCAGCAGCTTAAGACAGGGAATAGTCAATGAGCAGTTCTTC. It codes for CASSLRQGIVNEQFF.

This clone was observed a few times. The chain employs TRBV2 and TRBJ1-5; 8 bases fit TRBD1. The germline CDR1 and CDR2 sequences are SNHLY and FYNNEI. CDR3 size: 15 residues. J gave up 5 bases and V 4 bases, and 7 bases lay outside the gene matches. The CDR3 coding sequence is TGTGCCAGCAGTGGTTTGGACAGGGTTGATCAGCCCCAGCATTTT. Protein sequence: CASSGLDRVDQPQHF.

The chain is built from TRBV15 and TRBJ1-2; 7 bases align to TRBD1. V lost 3 bases and J lost 4; bases outside the gene matches: 8. The CDR3 consists of 15 residues. CDR1 and CDR2 (germline): LNHNV, YYDKDF (reference sequence). In nucleotides, the CDR3 is TGTGCCACCAGCAGCCGTCCAGGGGGTGCCTATGGCTACACCTTC. Protein sequence: CATSSRPGGAYGYTF.

This sequence joins TRBV28 and TRBJ2-7; D is possibly TRBD2 (5 bases). Germline CDR1 and CDR2: MDHEN and SYDVKM. The CDR3 contains 12 residues. Between the trimmed V and J ends, which lost 6 bases and 9 bases, there was a span of 15 bases. The CDR3 sequence is CASRDTSLGQYF. CDR3 sequence (DNA): TGTGCCAGCAGGGATACTAGTCTTGGGCAGTACTTC. Together with reference TRBV28 and TRBJ2-7, the CDR3 gives the full variable domain: DVKVTQSSRYLVKRTGEKVFLECVQDMDHENMFWYRQDPGLGLRLIYFSYDVKMKEKGDIPEGYSVSREKKERFSLILESASTNQTSMYLCASRDTSLGQYFGPGTRLTVT.